One and the same sample provided the 5 T cell receptor beta chains below, sequenced in a study of T cells in Graves' hyperthyroidism and ophthalmopathy. RNA transcripts served as the template for amplifying TCR beta CDR3 regions. First-round RT-PCR with HTBI primers amplified the TCR CDR3 region. MiXCR, run by TCRdb on the multiplex PCR reads, gives a single entry per CDR3 protein. In the table there are about 400,000 distinct CDR3 sequences, 15% of which are singletons. Sequenced material: blood. The receptors here all came from a woman in her twenties or thirties with Graves' hyperthyroidism.

J is TRBJ2-5 and V is TRBV19, with a tentative D call TRBD2 (6 bases). V dropped 6 bases and J dropped 0 bases, with 17 bases sitting between them. This CDR3 has 16 amino acids. Germline loops: CDR1 LNHDA, CDR2 SQIVND (reference sequence). This CDR3 is CASSVGLPENQETQYF. In DNA, the CDR3 is TGTGCCAGTAGCGTGGGACTTCCAGAAAACCAAGAGACCCAGTACTTC.

The chain couples TRBV10-1 to TRBJ2-1; 8 nucleotides line up with TRBD1. The germline CDR1 and CDR2 sequences are WNHNN and SYGVQD (reference sequence). CDR3 length: 13 residues. V lost 8 bases to trimming and J lost 9 bases; unmatched junction nucleotides: 9. The CDR3 here is CASSGQGGVEQFF. CDR3 DNA: TGCGCCAGCTCCGGACAGGGTGGGGTTGAGCAGTTCTTC.

This clonotype was detected many times. The gene calls are TRBV6-1 and TRBJ2-3, with a tentative D call TRBD2 (6 bases). V was shortened by 7 bases and J by 3 bases, with 8 bases between the two germline ends. The germline CDR1 and CDR2 sequences are MNHNS and SASEGT. The CDR3 has 12 amino acids. The CDR3 loop is CASKGLTDTQYF. The CDR3 nucleotides are TGTGCCAGCAAGGGACTTACAGATACGCAGTATTTT.

This clonotype appeared a few times. The chain links TRBV4-2 to TRBJ2-3; D ambiguous. Trimming removed 5 bases from V and 2 bases from J, with 8 bases in between. Germline CDR1 reads LGHNA; CDR2 reads YNFKEQ. The CDR3 loop spans 13 amino acids. The CDR3: CASSRRSTDTQYF. The CDR3 DNA reads as TGTGCCAGCAGCAGGCGGTCCACAGATACGCAGTATTTT.

This clonotype came up a few times. The rearrangement uses TRBV28 and TRBJ1-3; D gene unclear. Germline V gene lookup returns CDR1 MDHEN and CDR2 SYDVKM. CDR3 size: 14 residues. V was cut by 2 bases and J by 0 bases, with 5 bases left in between. The CDR3 loop reads CASSLQVSGNTIYF. DNA of the CDR3: TGTGCCAGCAGTTTACAGGTCTCTGGAAACACCATATATTTT.